This T cell receptor (beta chain) was recorded in a study of shared clonotypes between healthy human individuals. V dropped 11 bases and J dropped 1; count of bases not matched to a gene: 3. Germline CDR1 KGHSH, CDR2 LQKENI. The CDR3 consists of 12 residues. Only CD45RO-negative cells positively selected for CCR7 counted as naive CD8 cells, so terminally differentiated effector memory CD45RA+ cells were excluded. Method: immunoSEQ multiplex PCR; TCRdb's copy keeps in-frame clones and lacks some. This sample yields some 800,000 clones, of which around 93% are seen a single time; approximately 25% belongs to the top ten.

The source material was naive CD8+ T cells sorted from blood. The origin of this receptor is a man aged 30 to 39 in good health. The chain joins TRBV18 to TRBJ2-7; 9 bases align to TRBD1. CDR3 region: CAGGTGSYEQYF. In DNA form, the CDR3 reads TGTGCCGGGGGGACAGGGTCCTACGAGCAGTACTTC. The full variable domain, with the rest looked up from reference TRBV18 and TRBJ2-7, is NAGVMQNPRHLVRRRGQEARLRCSPMKGHSHVYWYRQLPEEGLKFMVYLQKENIIDESGMPKERFSAEFPKEGPSILRIQQVVRGDSAAYFCAGGTGSYEQYFGPGTRLTVT.